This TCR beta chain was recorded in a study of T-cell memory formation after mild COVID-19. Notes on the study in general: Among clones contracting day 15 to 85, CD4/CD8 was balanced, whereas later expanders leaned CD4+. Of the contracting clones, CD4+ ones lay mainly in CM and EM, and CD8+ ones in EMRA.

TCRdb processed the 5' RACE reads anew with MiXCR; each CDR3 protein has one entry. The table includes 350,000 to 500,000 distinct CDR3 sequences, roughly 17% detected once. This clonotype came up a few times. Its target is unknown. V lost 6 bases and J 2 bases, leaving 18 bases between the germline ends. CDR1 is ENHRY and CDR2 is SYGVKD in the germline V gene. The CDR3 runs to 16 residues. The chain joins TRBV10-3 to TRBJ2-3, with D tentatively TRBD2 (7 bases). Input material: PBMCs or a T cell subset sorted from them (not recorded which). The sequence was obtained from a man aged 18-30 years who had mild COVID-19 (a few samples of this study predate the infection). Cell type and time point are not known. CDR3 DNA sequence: TGTGCCATCAGGGATCAAAAGGGGGACTACACAGATACGCAGTATTTT. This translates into CAIRDQKGDYTDTQYF.